A single TCR beta chain is shown here with its context. Its antigen is not identified. This entry belongs to a study of shared clonotypes between healthy human individuals. Study-wide background: The plates for each donor numbered three CD4 naive, three CD4 memory, two CD8 naive and one CD8 memory.

TCRdb's copy holds only in-frame clones and misses some; the assay was immunoSEQ multiplex PCR. The sample shows about 2.1 million clones, about 93% of them seen only once. CD45RO-negative, CCR7-selected cells formed the naive CD8 fraction, which excluded terminally differentiated effector memory CD45RA+ cells. Study-level results: Generally, naive subsets came out with larger estimated richness than memory subsets.

Sample: naive CD8+ T cells from PBMCs. The TCR was taken from a young man in good health. Some clones in this sample may be carry-over from other donors' samples.

CDR3 sequence reads: CASSTRDYFNEQFF. The CDR3 DNA sequence: TGTGCCAGCAGCACCCGGGACTATTTCAATGAGCAGTTCTTC. This chain joins TRBV7-2 and TRBJ2-1, with TRBD2 matching 7 bases. Trimming took 5 bases from V and 6 from J; bases not matched to a gene: 7. Germline V gene data show CDR1 as SGHTA and CDR2 as FQGNSA. This CDR3 has 14 amino acids.